This T cell receptor (beta chain) was sequenced for a study of control samples from healthy donors and cancer patients. Only in-frame clones appear in the TCRdb table, and some are missing; sequencing was by immunoSEQ multiplex PCR. The sample shows 100,000 to 150,000 clones, 80% to 95% of them seen only once. CDR3 length equals 14 residues. The rearrangement links TRBV21-1 to TRBJ1-1. TRBV21-1 is an annotated pseudogene. This TCR derives from a man aged 18 to 30 in good health. The sequenced material came from blood. The CDR3 spells CASSKGGVLTEAFF. The CDR3 coding sequence is TGTGCCAGCAGCAAGGGCGGAGTCCTCACTGAAGCTTTCTTT.